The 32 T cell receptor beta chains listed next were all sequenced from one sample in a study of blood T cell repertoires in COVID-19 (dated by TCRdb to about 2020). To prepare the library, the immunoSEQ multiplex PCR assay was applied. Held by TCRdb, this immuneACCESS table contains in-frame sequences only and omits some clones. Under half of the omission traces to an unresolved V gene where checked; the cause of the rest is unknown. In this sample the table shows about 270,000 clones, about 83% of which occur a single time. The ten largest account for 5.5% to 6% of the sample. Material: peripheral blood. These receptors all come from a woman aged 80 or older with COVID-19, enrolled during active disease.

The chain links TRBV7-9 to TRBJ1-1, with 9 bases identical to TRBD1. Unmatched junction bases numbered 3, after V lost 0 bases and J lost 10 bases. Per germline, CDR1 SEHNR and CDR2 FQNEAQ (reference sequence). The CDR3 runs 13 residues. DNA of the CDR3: TGTGCCAGCAGCTTAGCGGACAGGGGCTCAGCTTTCTTT. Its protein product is CASSLADRGSAFF.

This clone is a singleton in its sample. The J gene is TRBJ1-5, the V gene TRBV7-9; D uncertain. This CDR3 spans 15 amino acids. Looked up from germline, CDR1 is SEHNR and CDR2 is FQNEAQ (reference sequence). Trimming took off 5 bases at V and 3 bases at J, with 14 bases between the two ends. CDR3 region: CASSPGGSANQPQHF. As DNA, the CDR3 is TGTGCCAGCAGCCCAGGCGGGTCGGCCAATCAGCCCCAGCATTTT. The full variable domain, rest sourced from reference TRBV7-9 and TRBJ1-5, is DTGVSQNPRHKITKRGQNVTFRCDPISEHNRLYWYRQTLGQGPEFLTYFQNEAQLEKSRLLSDRFSAERPKGSFSTLEIQRTEQGDSAMYLCASSPGGSANQPQHFGDGTRLSIL.

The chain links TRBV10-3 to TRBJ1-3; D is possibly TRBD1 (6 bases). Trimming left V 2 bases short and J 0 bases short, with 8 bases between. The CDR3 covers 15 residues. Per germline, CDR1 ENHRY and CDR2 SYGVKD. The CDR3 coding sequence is TGTGCCATCAGTGAGCGGACAGCCTCTGGAAACACCATATATTTT. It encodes CAISERTASGNTIYF.

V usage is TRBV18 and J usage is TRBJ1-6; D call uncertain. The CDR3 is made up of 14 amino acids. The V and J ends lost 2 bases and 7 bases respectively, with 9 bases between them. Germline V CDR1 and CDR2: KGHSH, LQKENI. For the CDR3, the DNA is TGTGCCAGCTCACCAGACTCCACGAATTCACCCCTCCACTTT. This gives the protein CASSPDSTNSPLHF.

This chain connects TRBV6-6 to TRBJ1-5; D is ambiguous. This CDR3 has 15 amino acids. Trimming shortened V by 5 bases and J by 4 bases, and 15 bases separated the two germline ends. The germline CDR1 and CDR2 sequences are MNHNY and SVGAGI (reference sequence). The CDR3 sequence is CASSPRAHRNQPQHF. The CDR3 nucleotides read TGTGCCAGCAGTCCCCGAGCCCACCGGAATCAGCCCCAGCATTTT.

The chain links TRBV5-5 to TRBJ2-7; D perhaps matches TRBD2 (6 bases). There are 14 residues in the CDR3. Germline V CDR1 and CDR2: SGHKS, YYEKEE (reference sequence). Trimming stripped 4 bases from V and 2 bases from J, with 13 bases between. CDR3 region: CASSPEEGPYEQYF. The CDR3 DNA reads TGTGCCAGCAGCCCGGAGGAGGGTCCCTACGAGCAGTACTTC.

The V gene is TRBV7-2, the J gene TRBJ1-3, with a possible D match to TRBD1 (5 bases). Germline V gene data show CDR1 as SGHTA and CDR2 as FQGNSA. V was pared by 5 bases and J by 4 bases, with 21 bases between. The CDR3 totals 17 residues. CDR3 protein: CASSISLLFTGGNTIYF. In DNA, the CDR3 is TGTGCCAGCAGCATAAGCCTCCTCTTCACAGGCGGAAACACCATATATTTT.

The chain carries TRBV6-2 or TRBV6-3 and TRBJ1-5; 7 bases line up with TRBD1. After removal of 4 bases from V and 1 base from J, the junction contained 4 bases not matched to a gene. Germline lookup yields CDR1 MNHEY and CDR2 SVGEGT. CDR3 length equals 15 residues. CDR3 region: CASSLMDRSNQPQHF. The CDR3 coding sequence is TGTGCCAGCAGTTTGATGGACAGGAGCAATCAGCCCCAGCATTTT.

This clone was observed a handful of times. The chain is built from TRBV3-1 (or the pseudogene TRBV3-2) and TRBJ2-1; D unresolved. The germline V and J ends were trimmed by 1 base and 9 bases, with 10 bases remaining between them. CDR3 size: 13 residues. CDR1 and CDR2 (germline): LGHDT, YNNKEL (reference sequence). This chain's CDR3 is CASSQVRSVEQFF. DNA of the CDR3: TGTGCCAGCAGCCAAGTCAGGTCGGTTGAGCAGTTCTTC.

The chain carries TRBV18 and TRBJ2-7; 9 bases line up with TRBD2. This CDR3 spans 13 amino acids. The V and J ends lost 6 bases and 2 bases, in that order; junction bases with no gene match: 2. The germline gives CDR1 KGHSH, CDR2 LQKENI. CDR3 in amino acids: CASSQRGAYEQYV. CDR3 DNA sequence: TGTGCCAGCTCCCAGCGGGGGGCCTACGAGCAGTACGTC.

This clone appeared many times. Here the CDR3 reads CASSSLGLASSEQYF. In DNA, the CDR3 is TGTGCCAGCAGCTCCTTGGGACTAGCGTCTTCTGAGCAGTACTTC. This chain links TRBV7-2 with TRBJ2-7; 10 positions match TRBD2. The germline V gene encodes CDR1 SGHTA and CDR2 FQGNSA. CDR3 length: 15 amino acids. V lost 4 bases and J lost 7; bases outside the gene matches: 10. The full variable domain, with the rest looked up from reference TRBV7-2 and TRBJ2-7, is GAGVSQSPSNKVTEKGKDVELRCDPISGHTALYWYRQSLGQGLEFLIYFQGNSAPDKSGLPSDRFSAERTGGSVSTLTIQRTQQEDSAVYLCASSSLGLASSEQYFGPGTRLTVT.

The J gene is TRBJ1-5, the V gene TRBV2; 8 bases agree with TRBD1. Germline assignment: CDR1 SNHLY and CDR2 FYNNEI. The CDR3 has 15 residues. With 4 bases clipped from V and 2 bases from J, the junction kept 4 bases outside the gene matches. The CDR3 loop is CASSGDRGGNQPQHF. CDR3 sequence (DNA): TGTGCCAGCAGTGGAGACAGGGGCGGCAATCAGCCCCAGCATTTT.

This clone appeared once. The CDR3 is CASSFGDRGNQPQHF. CDR3 coding DNA: TGTGCCAGCAGTTTTGGGGACAGGGGGAATCAGCCCCAGCATTTT. The chain joins TRBV27 to TRBJ1-5; 11 bases fit TRBD1. Germline trimming cut 3 bases from V and 4 bases from J; bases unmatched to any gene: 2. The CDR3 loop spans 15 amino acids. Per germline, CDR1 MNHEY and CDR2 SMNVEV (reference sequence).

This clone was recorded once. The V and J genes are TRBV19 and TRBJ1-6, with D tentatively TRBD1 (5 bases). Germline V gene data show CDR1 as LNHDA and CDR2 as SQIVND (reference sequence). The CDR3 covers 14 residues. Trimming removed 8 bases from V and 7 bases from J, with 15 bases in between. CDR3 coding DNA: TGTGCCAGTGGCCATGCGGGGCGCAATTCACCCCTCCACTTT. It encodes CASGHAGRNSPLHF.

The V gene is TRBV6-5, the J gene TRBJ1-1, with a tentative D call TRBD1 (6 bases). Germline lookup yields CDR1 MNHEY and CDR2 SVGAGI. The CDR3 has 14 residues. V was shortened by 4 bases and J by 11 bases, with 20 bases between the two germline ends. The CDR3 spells CASSSQQGYLGAFF. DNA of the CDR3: TGTGCCAGCAGTTCACAACAGGGTTACCTTGGGGCTTTCTTT.

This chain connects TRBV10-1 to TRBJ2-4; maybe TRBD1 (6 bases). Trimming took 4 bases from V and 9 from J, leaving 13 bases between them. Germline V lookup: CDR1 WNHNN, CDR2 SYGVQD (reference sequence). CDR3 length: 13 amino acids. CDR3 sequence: CASSANRASIQYF. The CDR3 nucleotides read TGCGCCAGCAGTGCCAACAGGGCGAGCATTCAGTACTTC.

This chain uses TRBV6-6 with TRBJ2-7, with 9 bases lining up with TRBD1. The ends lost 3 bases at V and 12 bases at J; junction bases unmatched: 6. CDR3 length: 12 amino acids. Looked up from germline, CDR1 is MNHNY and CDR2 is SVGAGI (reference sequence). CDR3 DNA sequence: TGTGCCAGCAGTTATTCGGACAGGGGCTGGTACTTC. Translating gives CASSYSDRGWYF.

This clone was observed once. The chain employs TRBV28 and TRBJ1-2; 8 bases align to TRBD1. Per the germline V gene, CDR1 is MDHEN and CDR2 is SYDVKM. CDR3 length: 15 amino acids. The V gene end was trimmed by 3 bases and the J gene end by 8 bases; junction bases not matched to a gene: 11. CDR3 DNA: TGTGCCAGCAGTTTCCGGGACAGGCCCGGGCGAGGCTACACCTTC. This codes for CASSFRDRPGRGYTF.

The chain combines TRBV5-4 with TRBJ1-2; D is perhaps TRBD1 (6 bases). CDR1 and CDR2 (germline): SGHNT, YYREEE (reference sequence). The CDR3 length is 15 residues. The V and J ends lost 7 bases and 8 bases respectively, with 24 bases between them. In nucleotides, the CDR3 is TGTGCCAGCTTAAAATCGGGGGGCCGTCGGGAGGGCTACACCTTC. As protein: CASLKSGGRREGYTF.

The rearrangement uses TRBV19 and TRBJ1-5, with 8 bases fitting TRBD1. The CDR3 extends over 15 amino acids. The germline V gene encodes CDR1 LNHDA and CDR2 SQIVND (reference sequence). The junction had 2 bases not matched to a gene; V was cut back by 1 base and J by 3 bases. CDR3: CASSIGQGNNQPQHF. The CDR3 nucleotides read TGTGCCAGTAGTATAGGACAGGGGAACAATCAGCCCCAGCATTTT.

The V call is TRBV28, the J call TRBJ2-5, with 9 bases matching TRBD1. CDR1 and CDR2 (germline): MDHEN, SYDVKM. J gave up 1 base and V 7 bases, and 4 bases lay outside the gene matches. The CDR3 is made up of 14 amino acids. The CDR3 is CASIRDRAQETQYF. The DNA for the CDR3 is TGTGCCAGCATTAGGGACAGGGCCCAAGAGACCCAGTACTTC.

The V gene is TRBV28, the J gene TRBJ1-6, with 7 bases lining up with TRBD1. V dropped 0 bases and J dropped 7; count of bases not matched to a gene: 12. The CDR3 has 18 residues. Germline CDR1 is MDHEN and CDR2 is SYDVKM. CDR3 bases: TGTGCCAGCAGTTTATGGCTCGGGACAGCATCCCTCAATTCACCCCTCCACTTT. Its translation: CASSLWLGTASLNSPLHF.

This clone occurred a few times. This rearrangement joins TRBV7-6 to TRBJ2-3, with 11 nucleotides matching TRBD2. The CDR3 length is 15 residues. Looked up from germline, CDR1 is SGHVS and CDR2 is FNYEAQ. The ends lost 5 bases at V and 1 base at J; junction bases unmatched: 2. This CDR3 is CASSQGLAGTDTQYF. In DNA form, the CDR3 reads TGTGCCAGCAGCCAGGGACTAGCGGGCACAGATACGCAGTATTTT.

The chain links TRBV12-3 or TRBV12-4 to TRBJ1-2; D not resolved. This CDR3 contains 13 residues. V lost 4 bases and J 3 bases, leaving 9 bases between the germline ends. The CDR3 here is CASSSSGDYGYTF. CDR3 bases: TGTGCCAGCAGTTCCTCGGGAGACTATGGCTACACCTTC.

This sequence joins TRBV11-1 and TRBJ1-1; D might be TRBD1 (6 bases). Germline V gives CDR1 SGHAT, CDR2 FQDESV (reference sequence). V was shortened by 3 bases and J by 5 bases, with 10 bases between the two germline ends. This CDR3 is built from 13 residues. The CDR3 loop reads CASSFQGRTEAFF. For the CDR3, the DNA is TGTGCCAGCAGCTTTCAGGGGCGGACTGAAGCTTTCTTT.

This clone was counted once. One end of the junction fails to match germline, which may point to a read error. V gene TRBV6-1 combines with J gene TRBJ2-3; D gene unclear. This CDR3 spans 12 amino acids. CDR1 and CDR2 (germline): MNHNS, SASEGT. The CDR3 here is CASSDTTYTQYF. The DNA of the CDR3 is TGTGCCAGCAGTGACACCACATATACGCAGTATTTT.

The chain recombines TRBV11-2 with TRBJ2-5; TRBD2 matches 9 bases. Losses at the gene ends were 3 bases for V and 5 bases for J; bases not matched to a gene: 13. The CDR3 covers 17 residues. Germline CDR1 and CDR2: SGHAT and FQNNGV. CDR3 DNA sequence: TGTGCCAGCAGCTTTGGGGGGGTTTGGACTAGCGCGGAGACCCAGTACTTC. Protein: CASSFGGVWTSAETQYF.

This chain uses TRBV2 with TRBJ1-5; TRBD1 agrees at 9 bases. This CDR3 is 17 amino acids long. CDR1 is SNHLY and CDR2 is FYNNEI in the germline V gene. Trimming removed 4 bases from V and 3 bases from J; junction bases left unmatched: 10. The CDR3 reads CASSGTMDRGYNQPQHF. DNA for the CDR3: TGTGCCAGCAGTGGGACAATGGACAGGGGATACAATCAGCCCCAGCATTTT.

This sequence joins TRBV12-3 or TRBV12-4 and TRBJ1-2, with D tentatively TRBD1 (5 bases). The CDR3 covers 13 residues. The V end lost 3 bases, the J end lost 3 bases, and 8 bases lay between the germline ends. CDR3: CASSLLTDYGYTF. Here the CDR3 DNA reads TGTGCCAGCAGTTTGTTGACAGACTATGGCTACACCTTC.

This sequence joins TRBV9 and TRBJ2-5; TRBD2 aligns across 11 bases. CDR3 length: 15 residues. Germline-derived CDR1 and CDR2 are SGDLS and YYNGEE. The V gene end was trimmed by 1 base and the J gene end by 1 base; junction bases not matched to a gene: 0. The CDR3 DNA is TGTGCCAGCAGCGTACTAGCGGGGGGCCAAGAGACCCAGTACTTC. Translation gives CASSVLAGGQETQYF.

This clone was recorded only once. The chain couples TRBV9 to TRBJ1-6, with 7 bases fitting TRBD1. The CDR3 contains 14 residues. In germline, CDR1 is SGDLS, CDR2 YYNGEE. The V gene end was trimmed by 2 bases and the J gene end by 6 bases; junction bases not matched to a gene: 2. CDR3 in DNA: TGTGCCAGCAGCGTCGGGACAGTTAATTCACCCCTCCACTTT. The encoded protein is CASSVGTVNSPLHF.

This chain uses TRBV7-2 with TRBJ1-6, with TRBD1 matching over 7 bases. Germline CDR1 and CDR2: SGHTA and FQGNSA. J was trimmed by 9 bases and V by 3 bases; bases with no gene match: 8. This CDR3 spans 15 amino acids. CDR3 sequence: CASSLGRGGGSPLHF. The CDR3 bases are TGTGCCAGCAGCTTGGGTCGAGGGGGCGGTTCACCCCTCCACTTT.